These 31 T cell receptor beta chains were sequenced from one sample in a study of blood T cells in healthy people across ages (dated by TCRdb to 2015 to 2017). The library was produced with 5' RACE. The data were produced on an Illumina HiSeq 2500. A second PCR of about 6 to 11 cycles was performed with a sample-barcoded 5' primer and a J-beta primer mix. Using fastp trimming at Q25 and MiXCR clonotype assembly, TCRdb reanalyzed the public sequencing data and kept in-frame beta chains. Every entry covers one CDR3 protein and lists the most common genes and DNA from its rows. Counted in this sample were 700,000 to 900,000 distinct CDR3 sequences; approximately 55% of them appeared once. The biggest ten clones account for approximately 40% of the sample. The sequencing sample was made of blood. The receptors stem from a man of 80 years or more in good health.

The gene calls are TRBV4-2 and TRBJ1-2, with 10 bases matching TRBD1. The V segment lost 0 bases and the J segment 5 bases; nucleotides outside the gene matches: 6. CDR3 size: 16 residues. Germline V CDR1 and CDR2: LGHNA, YNFKEQ. Here the CDR3 reads CASSQDPGTGEYGYTF. CDR3 nucleotides: TGTGCCAGCAGCCAAGACCCCGGGACAGGGGAATATGGCTACACCTTC.

With respect to this clonotype: One end of the junction fails to match germline, which may point to a read error. The chain recombines TRBV5-1 with TRBJ2-1; 8 bases agree with TRBD2. The CDR3 is made up of 14 amino acids. In germline, CDR1 is SGHRS, CDR2 YFSETQ. CDR3 bases: TGCGCCAGCAGTTTGGGTAGCGGGAACAATGAGCAGTTCTTC. Protein sequence: CASSLGSGNNEQFF.

This chain connects TRBV24-1 to TRBJ2-1; D perhaps matches TRBD2 (6 bases). CDR1 is KGHDR and CDR2 is SFDVKD in the germline V gene. CDR3 length: 16 residues. The V and J ends lost 5 bases and 4 bases respectively, with 17 bases between them. The CDR3 loop is CATSGHLAEHYNEQFF. The CDR3, as DNA: TGTGCCACCAGTGGCCATTTAGCGGAACATTACAATGAGCAGTTCTTC.

The genes are TRBV7-6 and TRBJ2-7; D is perhaps TRBD2 (5 bases). Per germline, CDR1 SGHVS and CDR2 FNYEAQ. With 2 bases removed from V and 0 bases from J, the gap between germline ends came to 11 bases. The CDR3 runs 15 residues. The CDR3 bases are TGTGCCAGCAGCTTAAACCCTAGCAGCTCCTACGAGCAGTACTTC. Translating gives CASSLNPSSSYEQYF.

The chain carries TRBV28 and TRBJ1-3; 7 bases line up with TRBD1. J gave up 4 bases and V 6 bases, and 6 bases lay outside the gene matches. Germline assignment: CDR1 MDHEN and CDR2 SYDVKM. CDR3 length: 14 residues. The CDR3 DNA follows: TGTGCCAGCAGCCAAACAGGGGCCGGAAACACCATATATTTT. Translating it yields CASSQTGAGNTIYF.

Worth noting for this clonotype: A read error is possible here, since a much larger clone lies one base away. CDR3 coding DNA: TGTGCCAGCAGTCCCCCAGCGGGAGGCGCAGATACGCAGTATTTT. Translated: CASSPPAGGADTQYF. The chain uses TRBV27 and TRBJ2-3; 9 nucleotides align to TRBD2. Germline values: CDR1 MNHEY, CDR2 SMNVEV (reference sequence). There are 15 residues in the CDR3. Trimming removed 5 bases from V and 4 bases from J; junction bases left unmatched: 7.

The gene calls are TRBV7-9 and TRBJ2-5; 11 positions agree with TRBD2. CDR1 and CDR2 (germline): SEHNR, FQNEAQ (reference sequence). Losses at the gene ends were 3 bases for V and 11 bases for J; bases not matched to a gene: 23. The CDR3 is 19 amino acids. CDR3 in DNA: TGTGCCAGCAGCTTGAGGGGGCTAGCGGGAGGTCGAATTAGGAATGAGCAGTACTTC. Protein product: CASSLRGLAGGRIRNEQYF.

In this sample, this clonotype turned up a few times. The chain combines TRBV5-1 with TRBJ2-7; D remains unclear. In germline, CDR1 is SGHRS, CDR2 YFSETQ. CDR3 length: 12 residues. The germline V and J ends were trimmed by 4 bases and 6 bases, with 11 bases remaining between them. CDR3 loop: CASSPPGAEQYF. DNA for the CDR3: TGCGCCAGCAGCCCCCCGGGCGCCGAGCAGTACTTC.

The chain has TRBV29-1 and TRBJ2-1; 10 bases align to TRBD2. V trimming: 1 base; J trimming: 0 bases; junction bases outside the gene matches: 3. CDR1 is SQVTM and CDR2 is ANQGSEA in the germline V gene. The CDR3 contains 16 residues. CDR3 coding DNA: TGCAGCGTTGAAGGCCTAGCGGGAGACTCCTACAATGAGCAGTTCTTC. Translation: CSVEGLAGDSYNEQFF.

The V and J genes are TRBV10-3 and TRBJ2-1; TRBD2 agrees at 12 bases. The CDR3 sequence is 15 residues long. Germline CDR1 is ENHRY and CDR2 is SYGVKD. Losses at the gene ends were 2 bases for V and 9 bases for J; bases not matched to a gene: 5. The CDR3 reads CAISELAGGPVEQFF. CDR3 in DNA: TGTGCCATCAGTGAGCTAGCGGGAGGGCCTGTTGAGCAGTTCTTC.

This clonotype has only a few counts. The V call is TRBV7-9, the J call TRBJ2-5, with D possibly being TRBD1 (5 bases). The CDR3 length is 18 residues. The V end was cut by 5 bases, the J end by 1 base, with 23 bases between. The germline CDR1 and CDR2 sequences are SEHNR and FQNEAQ (reference sequence). CDR3: CASSRLVPDPDTQETQYF. CDR3 DNA: TGTGCCAGCAGCAGACTGGTGCCGGATCCGGACACCCAAGAGACCCAGTACTTC.

In its sample, this clonotype was seen many times. CDR3 nucleotide sequence: TGCGCCAGCAGCCCCGCGGAGAAGACCCAGTACTTC. It encodes CASSPAEKTQYF. J is TRBJ2-5 and V is TRBV5-1; D is unclear. Looked up from germline, CDR1 is SGHRS and CDR2 is YFSETQ. Trimming shortened V by 4 bases and J by 6 bases, and 10 bases separated the two germline ends. The CDR3 spans 12 residues.

The chain employs TRBV9 and TRBJ2-3; 8 bases line up with TRBD1. Looked up from germline, CDR1 is SGDLS and CDR2 is YYNGEE. This CDR3 has 15 amino acids. V gave up 3 bases and J gave up 2 bases; unmatched junction bases: 5. The CDR3: CASSARTGNTDTQYF. CDR3 sequence (DNA): TGTGCCAGCAGCGCCCGGACAGGGAACACAGATACGCAGTATTTT. The full variable domain, completed using reference TRBV9 and TRBJ2-3, is DSGVTQTPKHLITATGQRVTLRCSPRSGDLSVYWYQQSLDQGLQFLIQYYNGEERAKGNILERFSAQQFPDLHSELNLSSLELGDSALYFCASSARTGNTDTQYFGPGTRLTVL.

The gene calls are TRBV3-1 and TRBJ2-1; 8 bases fit TRBD2. The J call is doubtful: the DNA matches TRBJ2-7 better. The length of the CDR3 is 16 residues. The V gene's germline CDR1 is LGHDT and CDR2 YNNKEL (reference sequence). The CDR3 coding sequence is TGTGCCAGCAGCCAACCGGGACTAGGAACCTACAATGAGCAGTACTTC. Protein sequence: CASSQPGLGTYNEQYF.

The V and J genes are TRBV12-3 or TRBV12-4 and TRBJ2-2, with D perhaps TRBD2 (5 bases). The CDR3 has 14 residues. V lost 5 bases to trimming and J lost 8 bases, with 15 bases between them. The CDR3 loop is CASSVSSRTGELFF. The CDR3 DNA reads TGTGCCAGCAGTGTGAGCAGTCGGACTGGGGAGCTGTTTTTT.

This clonotype was counted only a few times. The V gene is TRBV27, the J gene TRBJ2-1, with D hard to call. Germline V gene lookup returns CDR1 MNHEY and CDR2 SMNVEV (reference sequence). Trimming left V 8 bases short and J 1 base short, with 9 bases between. CDR3 size: 13 residues. CDR3 protein: CASCAGSYNEQFF. In nucleotides, the CDR3 is TGTGCCAGCTGCGCAGGTTCCTACAATGAGCAGTTCTTC.

The chain links TRBV12-3 or TRBV12-4 to TRBJ2-1; D is undetermined. Trimming left V 6 bases short and J 5 bases short, with 8 bases between. This CDR3 is built from 12 residues. CDR3 in DNA: TGTGCCAGCAGCCCGGTCGACAATGAGCAGTTCTTC. It is translated as CASSPVDNEQFF.

This clonotype has just one count. The V gene is TRBV6-5, the J gene TRBJ2-7; 9 bases align to TRBD1. The CDR3 extends over 13 amino acids. CDR1 is MNHEY, CDR2 SVGAGI, per germline. The J segment lost 12 bases and the V segment lost 0 bases, leaving 6 bases of the junction unmatched. The CDR3: CASSYSTDRGGYF. Here the CDR3 DNA reads TGTGCCAGCAGTTACTCGACGGACAGGGGAGGGTACTTC.

This clonotype has only a few counts. V and J are TRBV7-9 and TRBJ2-1; 7 bases map to TRBD2. This CDR3 has 15 residues. Per germline, CDR1 SEHNR and CDR2 FQNEAQ (reference sequence). V lost 5 bases to trimming and J lost 2 bases; unmatched junction nucleotides: 6. The CDR3 region is CASSPRDYPYNEQFF. In nucleotides, the CDR3 is TGTGCCAGCAGCCCCCGGGACTACCCCTACAATGAGCAGTTCTTC.

Notes on this clonotype: An end of the junction differs from the germline gene, which may be a read error. The CDR3 loop reads CAWSVGTVYRYTF. In nucleotides, the CDR3 is TGTGCCTGGAGTGTAGGGACAGTCTATCGCTACACCTTC. The rearrangement links TRBV30 to TRBJ1-2; 7 nucleotides line up with TRBD1. This CDR3 contains 13 residues. Germline CDR1 is GTSNPN and CDR2 is SVGIG (reference sequence).

This chain uses TRBV12-5 with TRBJ2-7; D gene uncertain. Germline values: CDR1 LGHNT, CDR2 FRNRAP. There are 13 residues in the CDR3. V lost 6 bases, J lost 3 bases, and 12 bases lay in between. Here the CDR3 reads CASGPPALYEQYF. The CDR3 DNA reads TGTGCTAGTGGCCCCCCGGCCCTCTACGAGCAGTACTTC.

This clonotype was seen only a few times. Sequence at one end of the junction differs from germline and may be a read error. J is TRBJ2-7 and V is TRBV7-2; TRBD2 matches 8 bases. Near its end, the DNA agrees better with TRBJ2-5, so the J call may be wrong. Per the germline V gene, CDR1 is SGHTA and CDR2 is FQGNSA. This CDR3 is 15 amino acids long. The CDR3 spells CASSLAGGGPETQYF. CDR3 nucleotide sequence: TGTGCCAGCAGCCTAGCGGGCGGCGGACCAGAGACCCAGTACTTC.

J is TRBJ1-2 and V is TRBV6-6; TRBD1 might be the D (5 bases). V dropped 7 bases and J dropped 1 base, with 16 bases sitting between them. CDR3 size: 15 residues. Germline CDR1 reads MNHNY; CDR2 reads SVGAGI (reference sequence). DNA of the CDR3: TGTGCCAGCACCCTAGATGGGGGGTATAACTATGGCTACACCTTC. Translating gives CASTLDGGYNYGYTF.

This chain links TRBV12-3 or TRBV12-4 with TRBJ2-4; D call uncertain. V lost 1 base and J lost 9, with 7 bases in between. The CDR3 spans 12 residues. CDR3 region: CASSLGTSIQYF. CDR3 bases: TGTGCCAGCAGTTTAGGAACCAGCATTCAGTACTTC.

This clonotype turned up a few times. This chain uses TRBV29-1 with TRBJ1-4, with 7 positions matching TRBD1. With V trimmed by 5 bases and J by 1 base, 1 base remained unmatched. This CDR3 has 13 residues. Per germline, CDR1 SQVTM and CDR2 ANQGSEA. The CDR3 region is CSVRQGTNEKLFF. CDR3 bases: TGCAGCGTTCGACAGGGAACTAATGAAAAACTGTTTTTT.

The V gene is TRBV5-1, the J gene TRBJ2-3; tentatively, D is TRBD1 (6 bases). This CDR3 region has 14 residues. V was clipped by 3 bases and J by 14 bases, with 22 bases between them. The germline CDR1 and CDR2 sequences are SGHRS and YFSETQ. The CDR3: CASSWGTTNRYAYF. In DNA, the CDR3 is TGCGCCAGCAGCTGGGGGACAACCAACAGATACGCGTATTTT. Based on the CDR3 plus reference TRBV5-1 and TRBJ2-3, the full variable domain is KAGVTQTPRYLIKTRGQQVTLSCSPISGHRSVSWYQQTPGQGLQFLFEYFSETQRNKGNFPGRFSGRQFSNSRSEMNVSTLELGDSALYLCASSWGTTNRYAYFGPGTRLTVL.

The gene calls are TRBV4-1 and TRBJ2-5; no firm D call. Trimming took 0 bases from V and 10 from J, leaving 12 bases between them. The V gene's germline CDR1 is MGHRA and CDR2 YSYEKL. This CDR3 region has 13 residues. In nucleotides, the CDR3 is TGCGCCAGCAGCCAAGATGAAGGATCGGGCCAGTACTTC. This sequence encodes CASSQDEGSGQYF.

The chain is built from TRBV12-3 or TRBV12-4 and TRBJ2-1, with 12 bases matching TRBD1. V shed 5 bases, J shed 10 bases, and the junction held 15 bases outside the gene matches. This CDR3 region has 17 residues. The CDR3 spells CASSPDRTGTGGNEQFF. The CDR3 DNA reads TGTGCCAGCAGTCCAGATCGTACCGGGACAGGGGGCAACGAGCAGTTCTTC.

V usage is TRBV25-1 and J usage is TRBJ2-7; the D gene is possibly TRBD1 (6 bases). Between the trimmed V and J ends, which lost 4 bases and 3 bases, there was a span of 13 bases. Germline V gene data show CDR1 as MGHDK and CDR2 as SYGVNS. The CDR3 runs to 14 residues. The CDR3 DNA is TGTGCCAGCAGTGCTCCGGAACAGGGCTACGAGCAGTACTTC. Its translation is CASSAPEQGYEQYF.

This chain links TRBV20-1 with TRBJ1-2, with a weak D call TRBD1 (6 bases). Trimming took 3 bases from V and 6 from J, leaving 11 bases between them. Germline CDR1 is DFQATT and CDR2 is SNEGSKA (reference sequence). The CDR3 is 12 residues long. CDR3 sequence: CSASARGHGYTF. DNA of the CDR3: TGCAGTGCTAGTGCCCGGGGGCATGGCTACACCTTC.

This clonotype has only a few counts. J is TRBJ2-7 and V is TRBV12-3 or TRBV12-4; 11 nucleotides agree with TRBD1. This CDR3 comprises 15 residues. The junction had 5 bases not matched to a gene; V was cut back by 5 bases and J by 2 bases. The CDR3 protein is CASSPDRGPTYEQYF. In nucleotides, the CDR3 is TGTGCCAGCAGTCCGGACAGGGGGCCTACCTACGAGCAGTACTTC.